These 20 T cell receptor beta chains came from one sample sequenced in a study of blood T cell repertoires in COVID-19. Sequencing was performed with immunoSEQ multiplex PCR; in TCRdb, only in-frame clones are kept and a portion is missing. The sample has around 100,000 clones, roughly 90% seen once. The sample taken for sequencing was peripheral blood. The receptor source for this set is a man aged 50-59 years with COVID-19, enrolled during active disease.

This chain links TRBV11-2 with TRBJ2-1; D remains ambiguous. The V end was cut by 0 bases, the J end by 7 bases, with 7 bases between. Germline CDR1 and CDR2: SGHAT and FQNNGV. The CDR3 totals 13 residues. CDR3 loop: CASSLERVNEQFF. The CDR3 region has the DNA TGTGCCAGCAGCTTAGAACGGGTAAATGAGCAGTTCTTC.

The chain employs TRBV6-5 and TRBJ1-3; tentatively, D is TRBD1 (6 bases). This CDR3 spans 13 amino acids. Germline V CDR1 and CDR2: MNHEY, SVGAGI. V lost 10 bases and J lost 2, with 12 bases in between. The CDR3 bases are TGTGCCACCGTTCAGGGGACTGGAAACACCATATATTTT. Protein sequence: CATVQGTGNTIYF.

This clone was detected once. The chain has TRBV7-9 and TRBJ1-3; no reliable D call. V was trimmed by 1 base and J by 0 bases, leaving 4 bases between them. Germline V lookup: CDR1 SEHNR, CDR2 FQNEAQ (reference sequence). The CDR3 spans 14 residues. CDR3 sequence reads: CASSLDSSGNTIYF. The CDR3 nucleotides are TGTGCCAGCAGCTTAGACAGCTCTGGAAACACCATATATTTT.

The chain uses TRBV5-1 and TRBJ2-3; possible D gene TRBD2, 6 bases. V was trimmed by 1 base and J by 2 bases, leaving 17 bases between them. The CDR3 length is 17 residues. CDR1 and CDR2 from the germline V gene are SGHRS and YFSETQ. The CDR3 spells CASSLPRDSGPTDTQYF. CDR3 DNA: TGCGCCAGCAGCTTGCCCCGGGACTCCGGACCCACAGATACGCAGTATTTT.

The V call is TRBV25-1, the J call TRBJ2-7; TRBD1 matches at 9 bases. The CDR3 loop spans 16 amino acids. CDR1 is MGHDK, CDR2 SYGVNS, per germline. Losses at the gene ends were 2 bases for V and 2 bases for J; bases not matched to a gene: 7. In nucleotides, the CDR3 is TGTGCCAGCAGTGAAACTATTGGACAGGGGACCTACGAGCAGTACTTC. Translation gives CASSETIGQGTYEQYF.

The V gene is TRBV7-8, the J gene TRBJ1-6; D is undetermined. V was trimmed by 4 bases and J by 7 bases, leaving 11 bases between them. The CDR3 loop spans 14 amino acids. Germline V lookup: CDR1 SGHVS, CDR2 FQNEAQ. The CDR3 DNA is TGTGCCAGCAGCTCGGTTTCATCAAATTCACCCCTCCACTTT. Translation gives CASSSVSSNSPLHF.

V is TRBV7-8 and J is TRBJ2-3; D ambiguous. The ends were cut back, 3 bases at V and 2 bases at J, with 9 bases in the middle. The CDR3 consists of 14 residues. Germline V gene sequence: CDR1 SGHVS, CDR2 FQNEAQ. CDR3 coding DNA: TGTGCCAGCAGCTTCGACTTAAACACAGATACGCAGTATTTT. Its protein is CASSFDLNTDTQYF. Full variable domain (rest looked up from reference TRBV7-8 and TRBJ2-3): GAGVSQSPRYKVAKRGQDVALRCDPISGHVSLFWYQQALGQGPEFLTYFQNEAQLDKSGLPSDRFFAERPEGSVSTLKIQRTQQEDSAVYLCASSFDLNTDTQYFGPGTRLTVL.

In nucleotides, the CDR3 is TGCGCCAGCAGCTTAGACCCGCGACAGCAAATGAACACTGAAGCTTTCTTT. The encoded protein is CASSLDPRQQMNTEAFF. This chain uses TRBV5-1 with TRBJ1-1; perhaps TRBD1 as D (5 bases). V was shortened by 2 bases and J by 0 bases, with 17 bases between the two germline ends. This CDR3 is built from 17 residues. Germline V gene lookup returns CDR1 SGHRS and CDR2 YFSETQ.

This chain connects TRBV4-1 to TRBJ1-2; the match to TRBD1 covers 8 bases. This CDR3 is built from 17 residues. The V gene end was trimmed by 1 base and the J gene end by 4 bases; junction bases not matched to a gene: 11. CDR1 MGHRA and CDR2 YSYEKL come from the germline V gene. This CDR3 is CASSQGKAGGEGYGYTF. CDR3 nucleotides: TGCGCCAGCAGCCAAGGGAAGGCAGGGGGCGAGGGCTATGGCTACACCTTC.

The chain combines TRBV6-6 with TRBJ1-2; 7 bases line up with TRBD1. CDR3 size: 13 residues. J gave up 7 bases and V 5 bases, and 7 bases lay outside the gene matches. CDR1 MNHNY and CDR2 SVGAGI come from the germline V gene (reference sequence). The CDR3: CASSRDRVGGYTF. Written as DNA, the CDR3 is TGTGCCAGCAGTCGCGACAGGGTGGGTGGCTACACCTTC.

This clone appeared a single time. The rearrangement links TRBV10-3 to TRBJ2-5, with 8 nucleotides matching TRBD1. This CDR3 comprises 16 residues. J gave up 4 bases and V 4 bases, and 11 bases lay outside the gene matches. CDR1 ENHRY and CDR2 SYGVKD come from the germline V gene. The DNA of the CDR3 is TGTGCCATCAGTGCGGGGTCAGGGGGCTCGTCAGAGACCCAGTACTTC. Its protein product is CAISAGSGGSSETQYF.

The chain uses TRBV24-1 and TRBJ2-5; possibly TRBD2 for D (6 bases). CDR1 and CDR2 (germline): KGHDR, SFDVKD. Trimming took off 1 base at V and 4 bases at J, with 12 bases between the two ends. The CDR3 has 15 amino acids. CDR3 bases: TGTGCCACCAGTGATTTTGGCCTGGGGGGAGAGACCCAGTACTTC. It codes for CATSDFGLGGETQYF.

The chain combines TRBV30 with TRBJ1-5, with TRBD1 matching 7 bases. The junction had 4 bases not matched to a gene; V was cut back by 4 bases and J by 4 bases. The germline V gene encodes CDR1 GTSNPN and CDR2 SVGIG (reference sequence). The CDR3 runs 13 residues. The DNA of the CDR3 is TGTGCCTGGACCAGGGGGGCAAATCAGCCCCAGCATTTT. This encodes CAWTRGANQPQHF. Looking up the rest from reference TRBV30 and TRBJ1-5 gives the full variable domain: SQTIHQWPATLVQPVGSPLSLECTVEGTSNPNLYWYRQAAGRGLQLLFYSVGIGQISSEVPQNLSASRPQDRQFILSSKKLLLSDSGFYLCAWTRGANQPQHFGDGTRLSIL.

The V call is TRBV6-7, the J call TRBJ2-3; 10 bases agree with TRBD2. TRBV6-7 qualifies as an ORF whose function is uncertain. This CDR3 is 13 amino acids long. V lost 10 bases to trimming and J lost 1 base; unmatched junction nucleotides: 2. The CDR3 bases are TGTGCCACCCTAGCGGGGGGCACAGATACGCAGTATTTT. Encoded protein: CATLAGGTDTQYF.

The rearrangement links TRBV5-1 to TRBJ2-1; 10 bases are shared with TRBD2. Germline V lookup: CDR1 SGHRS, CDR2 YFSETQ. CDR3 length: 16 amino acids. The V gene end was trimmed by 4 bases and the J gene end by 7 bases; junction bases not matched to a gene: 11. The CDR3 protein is CASSNLAGEKVNEQFF. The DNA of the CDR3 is TGCGCCAGCAGCAATCTAGCGGGGGAAAAAGTAAATGAGCAGTTCTTC.

The CDR3: CASSLAGVSEAFF. The CDR3 DNA follows: TGTGCCAGCAGCTTAGCGGGAGTGTCTGAAGCTTTCTTT. The V and J genes are TRBV7-9 and TRBJ1-1; no definite D call. Germline V lookup: CDR1 SEHNR, CDR2 FQNEAQ (reference sequence). V lost 0 bases, J lost 6 bases, and 8 bases lay in between. The CDR3 totals 13 residues.

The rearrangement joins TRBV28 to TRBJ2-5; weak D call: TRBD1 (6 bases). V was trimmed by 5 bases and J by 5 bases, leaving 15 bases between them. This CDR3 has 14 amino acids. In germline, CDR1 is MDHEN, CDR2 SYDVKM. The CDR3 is CASSPDPGDETQYF. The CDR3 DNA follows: TGTGCCAGCAGTCCCGACCCAGGGGACGAGACCCAGTACTTC.

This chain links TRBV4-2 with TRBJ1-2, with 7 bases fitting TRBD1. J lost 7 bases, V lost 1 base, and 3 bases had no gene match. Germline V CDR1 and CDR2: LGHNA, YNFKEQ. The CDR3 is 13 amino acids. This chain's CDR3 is CASSQGDRAGYTF. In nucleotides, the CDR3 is TGTGCCAGCAGCCAAGGCGACAGGGCTGGCTACACCTTC.

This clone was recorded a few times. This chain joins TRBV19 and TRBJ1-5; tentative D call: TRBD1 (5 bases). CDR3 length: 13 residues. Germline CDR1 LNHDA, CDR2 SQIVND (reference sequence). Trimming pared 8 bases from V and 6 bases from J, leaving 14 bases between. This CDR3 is CASGNQGLQPQHF. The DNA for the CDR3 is TGTGCCAGTGGGAACCAGGGTCTTCAGCCCCAGCATTTT.

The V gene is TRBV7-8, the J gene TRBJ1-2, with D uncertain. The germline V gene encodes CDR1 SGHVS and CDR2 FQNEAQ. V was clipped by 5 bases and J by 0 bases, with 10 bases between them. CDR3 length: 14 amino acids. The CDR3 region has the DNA TGTGCCAGCAGCCCAGGCCCCCCTAACTATGGCTACACCTTC. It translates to CASSPGPPNYGYTF. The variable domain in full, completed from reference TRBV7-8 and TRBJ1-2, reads GAGVSQSPRYKVAKRGQDVALRCDPISGHVSLFWYQQALGQGPEFLTYFQNEAQLDKSGLPSDRFFAERPEGSVSTLKIQRTQQEDSAVYLCASSPGPPNYGYTFGSGTRLTVV.